This paragraph covers one T cell receptor (beta chain) sequence. This specimen belongs to a study of control samples from healthy donors and cancer patients. Profiled with immunoSEQ multiplex PCR; TCRdb holds only in-frame clones, not every one. Among 95,000 to 150,000 clones listed, over 75% were seen once. The TCR comes from a middle-aged man in good health. What was sequenced was blood.

The CDR3 protein is CAWSIIRDRTTEAFF. Written as DNA, the CDR3 is TGTGCCTGGAGTATAATTCGGGACAGGACCACTGAAGCTTTCTTT. The chain combines TRBV30 with TRBJ1-1; TRBD1 matches 8 bases. Trimming took 2 bases from V and 4 from J; bases not matched to a gene: 9. The CDR3 runs 15 residues. Germline assignment: CDR1 GTSNPN and CDR2 SVGIG (reference sequence).